A selection of T cell receptor beta chains follows, all from one sample in a study of T cell repertoires in cytomegalovirus infection. These receptors' targets are unknown. TCRdb re-derived calls from the reads in MiXCR, one entry per CDR3 protein. In the table there are some 800,000 distinct CDR3 sequences, about 27% of which are singletons. The input for sequencing was cultured CD8+ T cells from PBMCs, taken from culture after CMV antigen stimulation. The source of these receptors is a human donor in good health (CMV status not recorded). Some clones in this sample may be carry-over from other donors' samples. CDR3s include the opening cysteine and the closing phenylalanine or tryptophan. Expanded clones are given a class, and other clones once, few, many or no size at all.

V: TRBV27
size: many
CDR3: CASSSGVTGEAFF

V: TRBV7-9
size: NA
CDR3: CASSLLPNWAEAFF

V: TRBV6-1
size: NA
CDR3: CASSERTVGPYGYTF

V: TRBV4-2
size: NA
CDR3: CASSQVKGGNTEAFF

V: TRBV6-5
size: NA
CDR3: CASSFHRDRVPQETQYF

V: TRBV5-4
size: once
CDR3: CASSWGGGSSTDTQYF

V: TRBV11-3
size: NA
CDR3: CASSPPTGTDTQYF

V: TRBV12-3/TRBV12-4
size: NA
CDR3: CASSLDDGGTYNEQFF

V: TRBV6-6
size: few
CDR3: CASSYSTERILYEQYF

V: TRBV7-6
size: many
CDR3: CASSLLYGTGDSTYNEQFF

V: TRBV7-3
size: NA
CDR3: CASLGTGGYEQYF

V: TRBV5-5
size: NA
CDR3: CASRDRSYSYNSPLHF

V: TRBV19
size: few
CDR3: CASSTPPHREGTEAFF

V: TRBV6-1
size: NA
CDR3: CASALGTGYEQYF

V: TRBV6-1
size: few
CDR3: CASTQGQGSYNEQFF

V: TRBV9
size: NA
CDR3: CASSVGGGSNEQFF

V: TRBV4-1
size: NA
CDR3: CASSQVEGEGEAFF

V: TRBV2
size: NA
CDR3: CASSPLGTGYGYTF

V: TRBV19
size: NA
CDR3: CASSSAGTDYGYTF

V: TRBV6-2/TRBV6-3
size: NA
CDR3: CASSLWTEPHGYTF

V: TRBV12-3/TRBV12-4
size: many
CDR3: CASSGNSGRGGELFF

V: TRBV5-4
size: NA
CDR3: CASSLMVEETQYF

V: TRBV10-3
size: few
CDR3: CAISGTSDGDTQYF

V: TRBV7-7
size: NA
CDR3: CASSSDTGAEAFF

V: TRBV7-9
size: once
CDR3: CASSLDQNYDEQYF

V: TRBV7-9
size: NA
CDR3: CASSYPRGRDTEAFF

V: TRBV27
size: few
CDR3: CASSLSHGYEQYF

V: TRBV7-8
size: many
CDR3: CASRLGGSNQPQHF